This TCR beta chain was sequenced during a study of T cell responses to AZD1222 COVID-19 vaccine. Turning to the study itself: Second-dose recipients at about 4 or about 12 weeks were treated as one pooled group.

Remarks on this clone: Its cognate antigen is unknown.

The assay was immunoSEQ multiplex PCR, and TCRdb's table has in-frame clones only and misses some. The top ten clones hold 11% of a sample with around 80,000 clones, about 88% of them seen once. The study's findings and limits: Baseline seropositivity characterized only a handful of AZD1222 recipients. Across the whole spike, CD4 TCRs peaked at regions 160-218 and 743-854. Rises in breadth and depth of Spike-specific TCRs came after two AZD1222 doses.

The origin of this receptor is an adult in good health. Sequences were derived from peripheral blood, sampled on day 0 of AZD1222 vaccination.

The CDR3 sequence is CASGDIRALHF. DNA for the CDR3: TGTGCCAGCGGGGACATACGGGCCCTCCACTTT. The chain combines TRBV19 with TRBJ1-6; D might be TRBD1 (6 bases). Trimming took 9 bases from V and 14 from J, leaving 14 bases between them. The CDR3 contains 11 residues. Germline V lookup: CDR1 LNHDA, CDR2 SQIVND (reference sequence).